These T cell receptor beta chains were read from a single sample in a study of blood T cell repertoires in COVID-19. Profiled with immunoSEQ multiplex PCR; TCRdb holds only in-frame clones, not every one. The table records about 310,000 clones, around 87% of them present only once. The sample consisted of PBMCs or T cells enriched from blood (not recorded which). The receptors here all came from a woman under 30 with acute COVID-19. Each CDR3 is given with its conserved first and last residue. Each record gives: D gene, CDR3 length, J gene, V gene, clone size, CDR3 protein, CDR3 DNA. A D gene is named only where the DNA matches it firmly. Expanded clones get a size class; other rows say once, few or many, or leave the size out.

.	13	TRBJ2-2	TRBV9	.	CASSVGGSGELFF	TGTGCCAGCAGCGTTGGGGGGTCGGGGGAGCTGTTTTTT
TRBD2	16	TRBJ2-3	TRBV7-8	.	CASSSGTSIVADTQYF	TGTGCCAGCAGCTCCGGGACTAGTATTGTGGCAGATACGCAGTATTTT
TRBD1	14	TRBJ2-7	TRBV6-5	.	CASGGTGGSYEQYF	TGTGCCAGCGGGGGAACAGGGGGCTCCTACGAGCAGTACTTC
.	17	TRBJ1-4	TRBV27	.	CASSLWGGKATNEKLFF	TGTGCCAGCAGTTTGTGGGGGGGCAAAGCAACTAATGAAAAACTGTTTTTT
TRBD1	14	TRBJ1-1	TRBV18	.	CASSPRTGGTEAFF	TGTGCCAGCTCACCAAGGACAGGGGGCACTGAAGCTTTCTTT
.	15	TRBJ2-2	TRBV28	.	CASTTPGSWTGELFF	TGTGCCAGCACCACGCCAGGTTCTTGGACCGGGGAGCTGTTTTTT
.	13	TRBJ2-1	TRBV28	.	CASIESSYNEQFF	TGTGCCAGCATAGAGAGCTCCTACAATGAGCAGTTCTTC
.	12	TRBJ2-7	TRBV7-9	.	CASSGQTNEQYF	TGTGCCAGCAGCGGACAGACCAACGAGCAGTACTTC
TRBD1	16	TRBJ2-7	TRBV28	.	CASSPPGQAWGYEQYF	TGTGCCAGCAGTCCCCCCGGACAGGCCTGGGGCTACGAGCAGTACTTC
.	14	TRBJ2-3	TRBV13	.	CASSLGGGADTQYF	TGTGCCAGCAGCTTAGGGGGGGGAGCAGATACGCAGTATTTT
.	14	TRBJ1-1	TRBV7-3	once	CASSAPGQGNEAFF	TGTGCCAGCAGCGCCCCTGGGCAGGGTAATGAAGCTTTCTTT
TRBD1	15	TRBJ2-1	TRBV5-1	.	CASSSAGTGAHEQFF	TGCGCCAGCAGCTCCGCCGGGACAGGGGCGCATGAGCAGTTCTTC
.	14	TRBJ2-7	TRBV28	.	CASSESRGAYEQYF	TGTGCCAGCAGTGAAAGCAGGGGAGCCTACGAGCAGTACTTC
TRBD1	18	TRBJ2-5	TRBV4-2	.	CASSQPSTGGNSQETQYF	TGTGCCAGCAGCCAACCATCGACAGGGGGCAATAGCCAAGAGACCCAGTACTTC
.	16	TRBJ1-3	TRBV28	.	CASSRGTSPSGNTIYF	TGTGCCAGCAGCCGTGGGACATCTCCCTCTGGAAACACCATATATTTT
TRBD1	14	TRBJ1-5	TRBV28	.	CASSLGQRNQPQHF	TGTGCCAGCAGTTTGGGACAGAGAAATCAGCCCCAGCATTTT
.	17	TRBJ1-1	TRBV5-1	.	CASSFPPWQGSHTEAFF	TGCGCCAGCAGCTTCCCCCCGTGGCAGGGTTCTCACACTGAAGCTTTCTTT
.	14	TRBJ2-7	TRBV24-1	.	CATSDGNRVLEQYF	TGTGCCACCAGTGACGGGAACAGGGTCTTGGAGCAGTACTTC
TRBD1	14	TRBJ2-7	TRBV6-1	.	CASSETGDTYEQYF	TGTGCCAGCAGTGAAACAGGGGACACCTACGAGCAGTACTTC
TRBD1	16	TRBJ1-5	TRBV28	.	CASSLGAGGSNQPQHF	TGTGCCAGCAGTTTAGGGGCAGGGGGTAGCAATCAGCCCCAGCATTTT
TRBD2	17	TRBJ2-1	TRBV9	.	CASSVGAAGGPGNEQFF	TGTGCCAGCAGCGTAGGAGCCGCGGGAGGGCCCGGGAATGAGCAGTTCTTC
.	15	TRBJ2-1	TRBV5-1	.	CASSSLVGGRDEQFF	TGCGCCAGCAGCTCACTTGTCGGGGGGCGGGATGAGCAGTTCTTC
.	15	TRBJ2-4	TRBV6-5	.	CASSPRQARSDIQYF	TGTGCCAGCAGTCCAAGACAGGCGCGTAGTGACATTCAGTACTTC
.	14	TRBJ1-2	TRBV6-6	many	CASNKDSGGYGYTF	TGTGCCAGCAATAAAGACAGCGGGGGGTATGGCTACACCTTC
TRBD2	17	TRBJ2-1	TRBV3-1/TRBV3-2	.	CASSQDVVAGGHNEQFF	TGTGCCAGCAGCCAAGATGTGGTAGCGGGAGGGCACAATGAGCAGTTCTTC
.	15	TRBJ1-4	TRBV19	.	CASSPGRSTNEKLFF	TGTGCCAGTAGCCCAGGGAGGAGCACTAATGAAAAACTGTTTTTT
TRBD1	14	TRBJ2-7	TRBV5-4	once	CASSSRDSTYEQYF	TGTGCCAGCAGCTCCCGGGACAGTACCTACGAGCAGTACTTC
TRBD2	15	TRBJ2-7	TRBV19	.	CASSRAGERVYEQYF	TGTGCCAGTAGTCGTGCGGGGGAAAGGGTATACGAGCAGTACTTC
TRBD1	16	TRBJ2-3	TRBV27	.	CASSFDRGPSTDTQYF	TGTGCCAGCAGTTTCGACAGGGGCCCAAGCACAGATACGCAGTATTTT
.	16	TRBJ2-7	TRBV6-1	.	CASSEIGGPFAYEQYF	TGTGCCAGCAGTGAAATTGGGGGCCCCTTTGCCTACGAGCAGTACTTC
.	16	TRBJ1-3	TRBV5-1	.	CASSLGDGTAGNTIYF	TGCGCCAGCAGCTTGGGAGATGGGACTGCAGGAAACACCATATATTTT
TRBD1	13	TRBJ1-2	TRBV2	.	CASTKDRDYGYTF	TGTGCCAGCACAAAAGACAGGGACTATGGCTACACCTTC
.	17	TRBJ2-1	TRBV29-1	.	CSVEPSLLDYLGNEQFF	TGCAGCGTTGAACCCTCGTTACTAGATTACTTGGGGAATGAGCAGTTCTTC
.	15	TRBJ2-7	TRBV28	.	CASSRRRSSSYEQYF	TGTGCCAGCAGTCGACGACGGAGTAGCTCCTACGAGCAGTACTTC
.	17	TRBJ2-1	TRBV10-3	.	CAISESASRRLYNEQFF	TGTGCCATCAGTGAGTCGGCTAGCCGGCGACTCTACAATGAGCAGTTCTTC
TRBD1	17	TRBJ2-3	TRBV5-8	.	CASSPDRESTSTDTQYF	TGTGCCAGCAGCCCTGACAGGGAATCCACAAGCACAGATACGCAGTATTTT
TRBD2	16	TRBJ2-1	TRBV9	.	CASSELAGGPYNEQFF	TGTGCCAGCAGTGAACTAGCGGGAGGGCCCTACAATGAGCAGTTCTTC
.	15	TRBJ1-5	TRBV28	.	CASSPTPLGNQPQHF	TGTGCCAGCAGCCCGACCCCACTAGGCAATCAGCCCCAGCATTTT
.	14	TRBJ2-1	TRBV2	.	CASSETSSDNEQFF	TGTGCCAGCAGTGAAACTAGTTCAGACAATGAGCAGTTCTTC
TRBD1	14	TRBJ1-1	TRBV2	.	CASRHDRGETEAFF	TGTGCCAGCAGACACGACAGGGGGGAAACTGAAGCTTTCTTT
TRBD2	15	TRBJ2-3	TRBV5-1	.	CASSFTAGVADTQYF	TGCGCCAGCAGCTTCACTGCGGGAGTCGCAGATACGCAGTATTTT
.	15	TRBJ2-2	TRBV21-1	.	CASSGAGSNTGELFF	TGTGCCAGCAGTGGAGCGGGATCGAACACCGGGGAGCTGTTTTTT
.	11	TRBJ1-3	TRBV10-3	.	CAIRTGNTIYF	TGTGCCATCAGAACAGGAAACACCATATATTTT
.	14	TRBJ1-2	TRBV24-1	.	CATSEGGRGSYYTF	TGTGCCACCAGTGAGGGGGGTCGAGGTAGCTACTACACCTTC
TRBD1	17	TRBJ2-1	TRBV24-1	.	CATSDSGQGRGYNEQFF	TGTGCCACCAGTGATTCCGGACAGGGTAGGGGGTACAATGAGCAGTTCTTC
.	14	TRBJ1-2	TRBV15	.	CATSSQQGATGYTF	TGTGCCACCAGCAGCCAACAGGGAGCTACTGGCTACACCTTC
.	15	TRBJ1-2	TRBV6-5	.	CASSAVGGLDYGYTF	TGTGCCAGCAGCGCCGTCGGGGGGCTGGACTATGGCTACACCTTC
TRBD2	16	TRBJ2-3	TRBV27	.	CASSLPLAGGTDTQYF	TGTGCCAGCAGTTTACCCCTAGCGGGAGGGACAGATACGCAGTATTTT
.	14	TRBJ1-2	TRBV5-1	.	CASSLGQANYGYTF	TGCGCCAGCAGCTTGGGTCAGGCGAACTATGGCTACACCTTC